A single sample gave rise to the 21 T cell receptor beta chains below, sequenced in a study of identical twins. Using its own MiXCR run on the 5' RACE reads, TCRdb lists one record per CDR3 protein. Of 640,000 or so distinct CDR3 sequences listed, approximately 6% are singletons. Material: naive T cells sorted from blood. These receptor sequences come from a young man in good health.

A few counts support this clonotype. As DNA, the CDR3 is TGTGCCAGCAGCGCTTGGACTAGCGGGAGGCCGAGCTCCTACAATGAGCAGTTCTTC. Translating gives CASSAWTSGRPSSYNEQFF. The rearrangement links TRBV11-1 to TRBJ2-1; TRBD2 matches 14 bases. The CDR3 has 19 amino acids. Germline CDR1 reads SGHAT; CDR2 reads FQDESV (reference sequence). V dropped 5 bases and J dropped 0; count of bases not matched to a gene: 9.

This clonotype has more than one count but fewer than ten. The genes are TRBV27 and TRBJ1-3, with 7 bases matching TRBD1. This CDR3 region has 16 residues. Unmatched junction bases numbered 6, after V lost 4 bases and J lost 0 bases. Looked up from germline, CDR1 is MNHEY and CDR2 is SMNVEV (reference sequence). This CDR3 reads CASSSLGQSSGNTIYF. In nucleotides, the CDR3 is TGTGCCAGCAGTTCCCTGGGACAGAGCTCTGGAAACACCATATATTTT.

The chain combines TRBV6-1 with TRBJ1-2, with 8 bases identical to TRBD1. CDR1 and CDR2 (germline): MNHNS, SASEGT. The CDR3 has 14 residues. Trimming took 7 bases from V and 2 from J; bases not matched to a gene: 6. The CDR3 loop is CASTNRGLNYGYTF. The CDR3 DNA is TGTGCCAGCACAAACAGGGGGTTGAACTATGGCTACACCTTC.

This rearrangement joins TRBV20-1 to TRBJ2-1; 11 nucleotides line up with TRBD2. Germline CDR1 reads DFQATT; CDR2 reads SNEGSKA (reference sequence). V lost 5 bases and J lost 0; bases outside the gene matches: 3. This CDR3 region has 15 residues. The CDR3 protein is CSALGLAVSYNEQFF. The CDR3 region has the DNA TGCAGTGCTCTGGGACTAGCGGTCTCCTACAATGAGCAGTTCTTC.

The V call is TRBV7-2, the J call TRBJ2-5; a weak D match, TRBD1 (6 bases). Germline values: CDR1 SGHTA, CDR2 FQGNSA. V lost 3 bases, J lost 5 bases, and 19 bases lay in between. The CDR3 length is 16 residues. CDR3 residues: CASSFWTDSAGETQYF. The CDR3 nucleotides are TGTGCCAGCAGCTTTTGGACAGATTCGGCCGGCGAGACCCAGTACTTC.

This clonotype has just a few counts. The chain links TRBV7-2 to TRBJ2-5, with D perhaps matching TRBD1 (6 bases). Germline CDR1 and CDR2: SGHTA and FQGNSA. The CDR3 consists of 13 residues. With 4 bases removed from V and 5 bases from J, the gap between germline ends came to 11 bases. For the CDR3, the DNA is TGTGCCAGCAGCTCCGTGGGGGCCGAGACCCAGTACTTC. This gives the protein CASSSVGAETQYF.

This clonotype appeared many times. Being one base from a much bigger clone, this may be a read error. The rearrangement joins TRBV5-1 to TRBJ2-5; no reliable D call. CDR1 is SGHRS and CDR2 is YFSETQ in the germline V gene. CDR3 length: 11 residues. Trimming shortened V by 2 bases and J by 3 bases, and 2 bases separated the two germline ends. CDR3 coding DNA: TGCGCCAGCAGCTTCGAAGAGACCCAGTACTTC. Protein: CASSFEETQYF.

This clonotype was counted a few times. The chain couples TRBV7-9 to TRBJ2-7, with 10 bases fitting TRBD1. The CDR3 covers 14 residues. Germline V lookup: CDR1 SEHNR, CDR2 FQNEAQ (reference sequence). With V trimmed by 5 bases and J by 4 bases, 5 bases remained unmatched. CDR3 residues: CASSPTGGLYEQYF. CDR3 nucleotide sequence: TGTGCCAGCAGCCCGACAGGGGGCCTTTACGAGCAGTACTTC. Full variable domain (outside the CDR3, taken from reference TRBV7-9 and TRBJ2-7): DTGVSQNPRHKITKRGQNVTFRCDPISEHNRLYWYRQTLGQGPEFLTYFQNEAQLEKSRLLSDRFSAERPKGSFSTLEIQRTEQGDSAMYLCASSPTGGLYEQYFGPGTRLTVT.

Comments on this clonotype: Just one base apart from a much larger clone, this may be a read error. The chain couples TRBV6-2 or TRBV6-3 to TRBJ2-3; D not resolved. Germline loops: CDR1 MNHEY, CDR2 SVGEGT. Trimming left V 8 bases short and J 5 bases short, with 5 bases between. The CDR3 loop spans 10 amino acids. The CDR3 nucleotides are TGTGCCAGCGGTTTAGATACGCAGTATTTT. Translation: CASGLDTQYF.

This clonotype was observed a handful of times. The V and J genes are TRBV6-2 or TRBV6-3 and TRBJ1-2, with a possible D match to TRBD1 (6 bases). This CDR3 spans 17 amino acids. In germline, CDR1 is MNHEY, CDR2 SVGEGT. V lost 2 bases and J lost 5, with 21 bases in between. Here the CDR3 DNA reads TGTGCCAGCAGTTACACGGGCCTGTCGGGGGCTCGGTATGGCTACACCTTC. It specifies CASSYTGLSGARYGYTF.

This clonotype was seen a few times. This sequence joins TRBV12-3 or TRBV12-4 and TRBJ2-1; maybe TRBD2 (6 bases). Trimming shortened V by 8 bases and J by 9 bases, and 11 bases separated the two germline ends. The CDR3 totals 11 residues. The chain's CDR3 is CASSGTLEQFF. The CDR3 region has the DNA TGTGCCAGCTCTGGGACTCTTGAGCAGTTCTTC.

The CDR3 DNA is TGTGCCAGCAGCCCCCAGGGGGGGAACGGTCAGCCCCAGCATTTT. Translated, it gives CASSPQGGNGQPQHF. The J gene is TRBJ1-5, the V gene TRBV7-2, with 7 bases fitting TRBD1. The CDR3 loop spans 15 amino acids. Trimming removed 5 bases from V and 6 bases from J; junction bases left unmatched: 10. Germline V gives CDR1 SGHTA, CDR2 FQGNSA. The full variable domain, rest sourced from reference TRBV7-2 and TRBJ1-5, is GAGVSQSPSNKVTEKGKDVELRCDPISGHTALYWYRQSLGQGLEFLIYFQGNSAPDKSGLPSDRFSAERTGGSVSTLTIQRTQQEDSAVYLCASSPQGGNGQPQHFGDGTRLSIL.

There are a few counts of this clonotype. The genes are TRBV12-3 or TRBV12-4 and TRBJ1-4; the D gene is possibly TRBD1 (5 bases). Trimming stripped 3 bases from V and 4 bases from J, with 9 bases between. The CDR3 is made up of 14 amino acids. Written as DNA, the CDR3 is TGTGCCAGCAGTTTGTCAGGGCTTAATGAAAAACTGTTTTTT. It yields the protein CASSLSGLNEKLFF.

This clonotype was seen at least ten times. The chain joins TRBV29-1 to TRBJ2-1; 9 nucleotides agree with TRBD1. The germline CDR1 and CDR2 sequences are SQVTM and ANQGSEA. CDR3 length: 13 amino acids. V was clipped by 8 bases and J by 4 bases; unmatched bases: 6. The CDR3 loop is CSSWTGEYNEQFF. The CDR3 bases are TGCAGCTCTTGGACAGGGGAGTACAATGAGCAGTTCTTC.

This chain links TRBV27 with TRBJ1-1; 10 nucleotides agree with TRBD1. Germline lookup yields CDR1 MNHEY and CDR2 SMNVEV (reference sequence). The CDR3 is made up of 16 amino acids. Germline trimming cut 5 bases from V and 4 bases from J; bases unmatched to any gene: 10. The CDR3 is CASSPLATGGGTEAFF. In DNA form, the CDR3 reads TGTGCCAGCAGTCCCCTCGCGACAGGGGGCGGCACTGAAGCTTTCTTT.

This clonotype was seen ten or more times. Here the CDR3 reads CSALATGITDTQYF. CDR3 nucleotide sequence: TGCAGTGCTCTCGCGACAGGGATAACAGATACGCAGTATTTT. The chain is built from TRBV20-1 and TRBJ2-3; 7 bases align to TRBD1. The CDR3 consists of 14 residues. V lost 5 bases, J lost 3 bases, and 8 bases stayed unmatched. Germline CDR1 reads DFQATT; CDR2 reads SNEGSKA (reference sequence).

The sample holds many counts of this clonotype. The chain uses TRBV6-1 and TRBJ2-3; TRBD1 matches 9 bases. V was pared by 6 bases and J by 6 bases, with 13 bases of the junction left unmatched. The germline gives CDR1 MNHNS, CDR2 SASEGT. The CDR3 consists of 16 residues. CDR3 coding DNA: TGTGCCAGCAGGGGAAAACAGGGGGCCGTATTGGATACGCAGTATTTT. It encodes CASRGKQGAVLDTQYF.

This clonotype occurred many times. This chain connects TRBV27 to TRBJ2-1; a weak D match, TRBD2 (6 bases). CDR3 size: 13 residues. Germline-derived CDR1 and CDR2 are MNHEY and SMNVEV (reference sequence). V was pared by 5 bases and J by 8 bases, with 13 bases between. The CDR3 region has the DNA TGTGCCAGCAGTGTTGGAGGGAGTGATGAGCAGTTCTTC. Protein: CASSVGGSDEQFF.

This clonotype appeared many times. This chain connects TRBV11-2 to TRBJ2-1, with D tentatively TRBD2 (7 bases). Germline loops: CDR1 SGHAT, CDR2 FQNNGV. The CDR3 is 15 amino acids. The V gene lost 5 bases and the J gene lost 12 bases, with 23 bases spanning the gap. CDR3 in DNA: TGTGCCAGCAGCGCCAGCGGGGTGGTGGGAGGGGGGCAGTTCTTC. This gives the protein CASSASGVVGGGQFF.

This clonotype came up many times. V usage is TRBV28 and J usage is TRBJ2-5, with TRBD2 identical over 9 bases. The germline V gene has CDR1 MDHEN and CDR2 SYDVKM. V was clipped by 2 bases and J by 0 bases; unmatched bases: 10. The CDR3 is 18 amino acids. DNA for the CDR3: TGTGCCAGCAGTTTAGGCCGAAGCGGGGGGAGGTACCAAGAGACCCAGTACTTC. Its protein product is CASSLGRSGGRYQETQYF.

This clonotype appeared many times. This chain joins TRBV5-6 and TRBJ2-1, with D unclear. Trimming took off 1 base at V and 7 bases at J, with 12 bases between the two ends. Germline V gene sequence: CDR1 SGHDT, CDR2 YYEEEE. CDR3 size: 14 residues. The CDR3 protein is CASSLTSLGNEQFF. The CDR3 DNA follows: TGTGCCAGCAGCTTGACATCCTTGGGGAATGAGCAGTTCTTC.